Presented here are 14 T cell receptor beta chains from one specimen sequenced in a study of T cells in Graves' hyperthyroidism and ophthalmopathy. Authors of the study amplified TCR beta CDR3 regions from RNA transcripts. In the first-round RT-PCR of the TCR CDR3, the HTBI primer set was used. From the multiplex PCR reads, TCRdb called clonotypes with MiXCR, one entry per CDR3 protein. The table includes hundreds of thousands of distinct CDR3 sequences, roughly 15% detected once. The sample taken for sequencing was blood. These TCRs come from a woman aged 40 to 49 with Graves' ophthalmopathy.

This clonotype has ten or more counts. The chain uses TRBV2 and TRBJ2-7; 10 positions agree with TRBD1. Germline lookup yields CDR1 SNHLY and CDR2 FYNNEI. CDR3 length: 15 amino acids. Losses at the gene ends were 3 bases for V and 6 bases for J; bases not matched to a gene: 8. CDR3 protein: CASSERDRGFGEQYF. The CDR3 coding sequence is TGTGCCAGCAGTGAGCGGGACAGGGGATTTGGCGAGCAGTACTTC.

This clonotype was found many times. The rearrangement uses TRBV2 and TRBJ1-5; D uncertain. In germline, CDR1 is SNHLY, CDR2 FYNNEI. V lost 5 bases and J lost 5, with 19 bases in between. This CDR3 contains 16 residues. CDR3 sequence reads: CASSYELSPTDQPQHF. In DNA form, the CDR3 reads TGTGCCAGCAGTTATGAACTGAGTCCGACGGATCAGCCCCAGCATTTT.

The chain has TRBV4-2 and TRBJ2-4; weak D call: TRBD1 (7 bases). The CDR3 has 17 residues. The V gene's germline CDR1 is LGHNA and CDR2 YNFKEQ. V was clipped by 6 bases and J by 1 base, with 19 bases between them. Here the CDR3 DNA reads TGTGCCAGCAGTCCGGGACTCCCAGGGGGGGCCAAAAACATTCAGTACTTC. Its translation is CASSPGLPGGAKNIQYF.

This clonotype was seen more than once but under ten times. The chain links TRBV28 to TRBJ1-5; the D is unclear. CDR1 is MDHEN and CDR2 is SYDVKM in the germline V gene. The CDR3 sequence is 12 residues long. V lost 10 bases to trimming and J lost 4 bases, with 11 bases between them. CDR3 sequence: CATGEGNQPQHF. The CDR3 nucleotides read TGTGCCACCGGGGAGGGAAATCAGCCCCAGCATTTT. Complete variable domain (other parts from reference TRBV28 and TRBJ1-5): DVKVTQSSRYLVKRTGEKVFLECVQDMDHENMFWYRQDPGLGLRLIYFSYDVKMKEKGDIPEGYSVSREKKERFSLILESASTNQTSMYLCATGEGNQPQHFGDGTRLSIL.

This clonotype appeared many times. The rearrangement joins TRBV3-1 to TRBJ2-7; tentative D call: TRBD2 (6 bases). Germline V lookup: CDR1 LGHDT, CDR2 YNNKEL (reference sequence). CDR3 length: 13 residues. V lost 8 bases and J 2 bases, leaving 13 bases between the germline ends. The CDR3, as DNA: TGTGCCAGCCGGAGGGAAGGGACCTACGAGCAGTACTTC. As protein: CASRREGTYEQYF.

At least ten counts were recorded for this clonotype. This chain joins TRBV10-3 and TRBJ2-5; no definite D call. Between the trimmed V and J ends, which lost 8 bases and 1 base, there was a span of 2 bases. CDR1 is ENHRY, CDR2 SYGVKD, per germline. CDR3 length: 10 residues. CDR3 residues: CAIGQETQYF. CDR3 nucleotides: TGTGCCATCGGCCAAGAGACCCAGTACTTC.

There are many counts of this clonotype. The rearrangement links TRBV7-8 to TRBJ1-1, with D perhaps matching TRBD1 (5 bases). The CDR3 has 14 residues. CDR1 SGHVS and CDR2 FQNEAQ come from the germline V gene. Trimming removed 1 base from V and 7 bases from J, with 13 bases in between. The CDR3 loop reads CASSLVMGVSEAFF. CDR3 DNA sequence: TGTGCCAGCAGCTTAGTCATGGGGGTTAGTGAAGCTTTCTTT.

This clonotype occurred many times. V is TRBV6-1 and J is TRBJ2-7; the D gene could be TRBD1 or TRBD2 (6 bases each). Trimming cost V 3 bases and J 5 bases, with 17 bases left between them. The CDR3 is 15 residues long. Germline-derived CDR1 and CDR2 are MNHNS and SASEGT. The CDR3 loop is CASSEWPRGDHEQYF. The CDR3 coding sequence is TGTGCCAGCAGTGAGTGGCCAAGGGGGGACCACGAGCAGTACTTC.

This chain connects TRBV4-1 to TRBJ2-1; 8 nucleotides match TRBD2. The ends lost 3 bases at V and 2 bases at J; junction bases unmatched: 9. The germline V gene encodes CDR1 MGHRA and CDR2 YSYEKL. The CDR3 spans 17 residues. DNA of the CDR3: TGCGCCAGCAGCCAGACCCGACGGGGGGGCCCCTACAATGAGCAGTTCTTC. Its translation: CASSQTRRGGPYNEQFF.

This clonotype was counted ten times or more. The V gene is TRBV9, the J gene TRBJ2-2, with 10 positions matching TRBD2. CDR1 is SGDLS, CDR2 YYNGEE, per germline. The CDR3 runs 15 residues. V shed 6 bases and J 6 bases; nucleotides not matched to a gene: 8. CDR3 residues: CASTPGLASAGELFF. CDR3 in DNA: TGTGCCAGCACCCCGGGACTAGCGTCGGCCGGGGAGCTGTTTTTT.

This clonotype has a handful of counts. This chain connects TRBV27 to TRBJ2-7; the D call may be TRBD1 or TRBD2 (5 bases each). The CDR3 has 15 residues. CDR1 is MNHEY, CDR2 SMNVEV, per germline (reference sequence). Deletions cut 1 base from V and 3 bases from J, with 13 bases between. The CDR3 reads CASSLLGEKGYEQYF. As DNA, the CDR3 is TGTGCCAGCAGTTTATTGGGGGAAAAGGGCTACGAGCAGTACTTC.

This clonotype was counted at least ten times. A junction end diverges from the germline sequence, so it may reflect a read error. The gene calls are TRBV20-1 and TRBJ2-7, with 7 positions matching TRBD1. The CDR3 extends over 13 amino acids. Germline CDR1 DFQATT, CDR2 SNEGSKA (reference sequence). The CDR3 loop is CSAKDLSGTVMNF. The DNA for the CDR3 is TGCAGTGCTAAAGACCTCTCCGGGACAGTCATGAACTTC.

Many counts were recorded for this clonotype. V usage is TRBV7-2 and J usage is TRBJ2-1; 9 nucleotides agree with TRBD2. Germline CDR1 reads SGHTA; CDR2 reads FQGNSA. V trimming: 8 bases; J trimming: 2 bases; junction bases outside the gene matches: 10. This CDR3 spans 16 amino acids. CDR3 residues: CASGFSSGTTYNEQFF. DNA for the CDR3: TGTGCCAGCGGATTTTCTAGCGGGACAACCTACAATGAGCAGTTCTTC.

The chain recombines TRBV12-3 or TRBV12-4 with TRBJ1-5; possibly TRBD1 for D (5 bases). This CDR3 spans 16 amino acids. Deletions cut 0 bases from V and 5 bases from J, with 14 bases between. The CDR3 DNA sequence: TGTGCCAGCAGTTTAGCTATTAATAGGGGCGATCAGCCCCAGCATTTT. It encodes CASSLAINRGDQPQHF.